The rows below give T cell receptor beta chains drawn from one sample of a study of cytomegalovirus exposure and HLA in healthy donors. Assay: immunoSEQ multiplex PCR; the TCRdb copy retains only in-frame clones and omits some. The sample consists of about 140,000 clones, 65% to 80% of them appearing once. The material sequenced was PBMCs. All receptors derive from a young woman in good health and CMV-seronegative. The CDR3 runs from the conserved cysteine through the conserved F or W.

j_call: TRBJ2-3; v_call: TRBV5-1; cdr3_aa: CASSATTESTDTQYF
j_call: TRBJ2-7; v_call: TRBV7-7; cdr3_aa: CASSPAGGTGGEQYF
j_call: TRBJ1-2; v_call: TRBV7-5; cdr3_aa: CATPQGVNYGYTF
j_call: TRBJ1-1; v_call: TRBV7-9; cdr3_aa: CASSLKVLGLTEAFF
j_call: TRBJ2-1; v_call: TRBV9; cdr3_aa: CASSPGTSGGAGYNEQFF
j_call: TRBJ1-5; v_call: TRBV2; cdr3_aa: CASSGGSGNQPQHF
j_call: TRBJ1-3; v_call: TRBV15; cdr3_aa: CATSRGGGGNTIYF
j_call: TRBJ1-2; v_call: TRBV5-1; cdr3_aa: CASSFGQGVNYGYTF
j_call: TRBJ1-5; v_call: TRBV6-6; cdr3_aa: CASSVGTGRGNQPQHF
j_call: TRBJ1-1; v_call: TRBV7-9; cdr3_aa: CASRGTGGVTEAFF
j_call: TRBJ2-5; v_call: TRBV21-1; cdr3_aa: CASSKARAGGTQETQYF
j_call: TRBJ1-2; v_call: TRBV6-5; cdr3_aa: CASSYVGGQVYGYTF
j_call: TRBJ1-1; v_call: TRBV6-1; cdr3_aa: CASSEIKGTEAFF
j_call: TRBJ1-2; v_call: TRBV19; cdr3_aa: CASSIDQAANYGYTF
j_call: TRBJ1-4; v_call: TRBV18; cdr3_aa: CASSPRIQGTEEKLFF
j_call: TRBJ2-1; v_call: TRBV5-8; cdr3_aa: CASSPDRGRLYEQFF
j_call: TRBJ2-5; v_call: TRBV19; cdr3_aa: CASSMATGTGGWLRETQYF
j_call: TRBJ2-6; v_call: TRBV7-9; cdr3_aa: CASSLAGGGRISGANVLTF
j_call: TRBJ1-1; v_call: TRBV7-2; cdr3_aa: CASSLGRGAGTEAFF
j_call: TRBJ2-5; v_call: TRBV5-4; cdr3_aa: CASSLVAGGPRETQYF
j_call: TRBJ2-4; v_call: TRBV25-1; cdr3_aa: CASSELASGSQNIQYF
j_call: TRBJ1-1; v_call: TRBV19; cdr3_aa: CATDTGAGTEAFF
j_call: TRBJ1-2; v_call: TRBV5-1; cdr3_aa: CASSLEQGDGYTF
j_call: TRBJ1-1; v_call: TRBV6-5; cdr3_aa: CASSWGQDRNTEAFF
j_call: TRBJ1-2; v_call: TRBV5-1; cdr3_aa: CASSLGGDSLYGYTF
j_call: TRBJ1-6; v_call: TRBV30; cdr3_aa: CAWSQGSSIDSPLHF
j_call: TRBJ2-7; v_call: TRBV28; cdr3_aa: CASSLGGRARNEQYF
j_call: TRBJ2-1; v_call: TRBV5-1; cdr3_aa: CASSFLPDIYNEQFF
j_call: TRBJ2-1; v_call: TRBV6-1; cdr3_aa: CASSGLADEQFF
j_call: TRBJ1-4; v_call: TRBV5-6; cdr3_aa: CASSLGAQGDSNEKLFF
j_call: TRBJ2-7; v_call: TRBV5-1; cdr3_aa: CASSFGRGTSGRAYEQYF
j_call: TRBJ2-5; v_call: TRBV5-1; cdr3_aa: CASSLGTSGGEETQYF
j_call: TRBJ2-3; v_call: TRBV5-1; cdr3_aa: CASSLVPAGGVTDTQYF
j_call: TRBJ2-1; v_call: TRBV9; cdr3_aa: CASSVGGPTYNEQFF
j_call: TRBJ1-2; v_call: TRBV27; cdr3_aa: CASTLHGEGQDYGYTF
j_call: TRBJ1-2; v_call: TRBV7-9; cdr3_aa: CASSLESGAVYGYTF
j_call: TRBJ2-3; v_call: TRBV7-9; cdr3_aa: CASRPASGKNTDTQYF
j_call: TRBJ1-2; v_call: TRBV6-5; cdr3_aa: CASRHNDGYTF
j_call: TRBJ2-5; v_call: TRBV7-3; cdr3_aa: CASSLYGSETQYF
j_call: TRBJ2-5; v_call: TRBV18; cdr3_aa: CARVILGPETQYF
j_call: TRBJ2-2; v_call: TRBV14; cdr3_aa: CASSQDLPGLATNTGELFF
j_call: TRBJ2-7; v_call: TRBV5-6; cdr3_aa: CASSDGTSGLYEQYF
j_call: TRBJ2-7; v_call: TRBV10-1; cdr3_aa: CASSESRASTEQYF
j_call: TRBJ1-5; v_call: TRBV18; cdr3_aa: CASSPIEGRPQHF
j_call: TRBJ2-3; v_call: TRBV19; cdr3_aa: CASKRGRQGLSLVTDTQYF
j_call: TRBJ2-1; v_call: TRBV5-1; cdr3_aa: CASSLGLLPAGGFFNEQFF
j_call: TRBJ2-4; v_call: TRBV30; cdr3_aa: CAWSGTSVMSIQYF
j_call: TRBJ2-5; v_call: TRBV7-9; cdr3_aa: CASSLERRGRYQETQYF
j_call: TRBJ1-1; v_call: TRBV28; cdr3_aa: CASRAGTTNTEAFF
j_call: TRBJ1-1; v_call: TRBV14; cdr3_aa: CASSQAGMGARTEAFF
j_call: TRBJ1-2; v_call: TRBV7-9; cdr3_aa: CASTTGVGGYTF
j_call: TRBJ2-7; v_call: TRBV7-2; cdr3_aa: CASSRPGAGYEQYF
j_call: TRBJ2-2; v_call: TRBV19; cdr3_aa: CASRRGSDPNTGELFF
j_call: TRBJ2-5; v_call: TRBV7-2; cdr3_aa: CASSLGAGLSLQETQYF